The next 25 T cell receptor beta chains were all read from a single sample in a study of cytomegalovirus exposure and HLA in healthy donors. The PCR made use of 60 Vbeta and 13 Jbeta primers. Libraries were prepared by immunoSEQ multiplex PCR; TCRdb keeps only in-frame clonotypes and omits some of them. The sample consists of under 80,000 clones, around 75% of them appearing once. Sequencing input: PBMCs. The receptors here all came from a man between 50 and 59 years old in good health and CMV-seropositive.

The V call is TRBV2, the J call TRBJ2-3; 10 bases are shared with TRBD2. The CDR3 covers 17 residues. CDR1 is SNHLY and CDR2 is FYNNEI in the germline V gene. V gave up 2 bases and J gave up 2 bases; unmatched junction bases: 7. The CDR3 loop reads CASSETSSGGPTDTQYF. CDR3 bases: TGTGCCAGCAGTGAAACGTCTAGCGGGGGCCCCACAGATACGCAGTATTTT.

The gene calls are TRBV2 and TRBJ2-6; D ambiguous. Deletions cut 10 bases from V and 3 bases from J, with 13 bases between. From germline, CDR1 is SNHLY and CDR2 FYNNEI. This CDR3 spans 14 amino acids. DNA for the CDR3: TGTGCCACCAAAGAGGCGCATGGGGCCAACGTCCTGACTTTC. Protein sequence: CATKEAHGANVLTF. Drawing the rest from reference TRBV2 and TRBJ2-6, the complete variable domain is EPEVTQTPSHQVTQMGQEVILRCVPISNHLYFYWYRQILGQKVEFLVSFYNNEISEKSEIFDDQFSVERPDGSNFTLKIRSTKLEDSAMYFCATKEAHGANVLTFGAGSRLTVL.

The J gene is TRBJ2-7, the V gene TRBV27, with D perhaps matching TRBD1 (5 bases). V was cut by 3 bases and J by 6 bases, with 12 bases left in between. This CDR3 has 13 residues. From germline, CDR1 is MNHEY and CDR2 SMNVEV (reference sequence). The CDR3 DNA reads TGTGCCAGCAGTTTCAGGGAAATAGGCGAGCAGTACTTC. Translation gives CASSFREIGEQYF.

The CDR3 bases are TGTGCCAGCAGCTCCGGGTTCAGAGAGCAGTTCTTC. Protein product: CASSSGFREQFF. The chain has TRBV7-9 and TRBJ2-1; unclear D gene. Germline V gene lookup returns CDR1 SEHNR and CDR2 FQNEAQ (reference sequence). V was shortened by 4 bases and J by 10 bases, with 11 bases between the two germline ends. The CDR3 length is 12 residues.

This clone was found a few times. The chain links TRBV18 to TRBJ1-2, with D perhaps TRBD1 (5 bases). The CDR3 spans 14 residues. Trimming removed 4 bases from V and 8 bases from J, with 17 bases in between. CDR1 is KGHSH and CDR2 is LQKENI in the germline V gene. CDR3 nucleotides: TGTGCCAGCTCACAGATCGACAGCCTTGAAGGCTACACCTTC. Protein sequence: CASSQIDSLEGYTF.

This chain uses TRBV30 with TRBJ1-5; the D gene is possibly TRBD1 (6 bases). V lost 4 bases and J 7 bases, leaving 17 bases between the germline ends. In germline, CDR1 is GTSNPN, CDR2 SVGIG (reference sequence). CDR3 length: 14 amino acids. The CDR3 is CAWTNNRAGQPQHF. The CDR3, as DNA: TGTGCCTGGACGAACAACAGGGCCGGACAGCCCCAGCATTTT.

The chain recombines TRBV5-1 with TRBJ2-7; D is ambiguous. Germline assignment: CDR1 SGHRS and CDR2 YFSETQ. V lost 4 bases to trimming and J lost 3 bases, with 11 bases between them. The CDR3 is made up of 13 amino acids. The CDR3: CASSPSTLYEQYF. As DNA, the CDR3 is TGCGCCAGCAGCCCGAGCACCCTCTACGAGCAGTACTTC. Variable domain in full (rest from reference TRBV5-1 and TRBJ2-7): KAGVTQTPRYLIKTRGQQVTLSCSPISGHRSVSWYQQTPGQGLQFLFEYFSETQRNKGNFPGRFSGRQFSNSRSEMNVSTLELGDSALYLCASSPSTLYEQYFGPGTRLTVT.

The genes are TRBV21-1 and TRBJ1-3. TRBV21-1 is flagged as a pseudogene. This CDR3 has 13 amino acids. The CDR3, as DNA: TGTGCCAGCAGAAGGAGAGCTGGAAACACCATATATTTT. Protein product: CASRRRAGNTIYF.

This chain links TRBV27 with TRBJ1-4; the D gene is possibly TRBD1 (5 bases). CDR1 and CDR2 from the germline V gene are MNHEY and SMNVEV (reference sequence). The CDR3 totals 14 residues. Trimming left V 3 bases short and J 5 bases short, with 10 bases between. In nucleotides, the CDR3 is TGTGCCAGCAGTTTGACAGCTTCAAATGAAAAACTGTTTTTT. The encoded protein is CASSLTASNEKLFF.

The chain is built from TRBV5-1 and TRBJ1-2, with D possibly matching TRBD1 (5 bases). CDR1 is SGHRS, CDR2 YFSETQ, per germline. The CDR3 consists of 14 residues. The ends were cut back, 1 base at V and 4 bases at J, with 11 bases in the middle. The CDR3 loop reads CASSLRGGLYGYTF. The CDR3, as DNA: TGCGCCAGCAGCTTGAGGGGAGGCCTCTATGGCTACACCTTC.

The chain joins TRBV5-4 to TRBJ1-5; TRBD1 might be the D (5 bases). Germline-derived CDR1 and CDR2 are SGHNT and YYREEE (reference sequence). Between the trimmed V and J ends, which lost 4 bases and 7 bases, there was a span of 12 bases. The CDR3 is made up of 13 amino acids. The CDR3 here is CASSPGLGQPQHF. In DNA, the CDR3 is TGTGCCAGCAGCCCAGGGCTCGGCCAGCCCCAGCATTTT.

The rearrangement links TRBV27 to TRBJ2-7; perhaps TRBD2 as D (6 bases). Germline values: CDR1 MNHEY, CDR2 SMNVEV (reference sequence). There are 11 residues in the CDR3. V dropped 3 bases and J dropped 7 bases, with 7 bases sitting between them. CDR3 sequence (DNA): TGTGCCAGCAGTTTCGGGAGAGAGCAGTACTTC. Residues: CASSFGREQYF.

Written as DNA, the CDR3 is TGTGCCAGCTCATCGTACAGGGACGCTAATGAAAAACTGTTTTTT. This translates into CASSSYRDANEKLFF. This chain joins TRBV18 and TRBJ1-4; perhaps TRBD1 as D (6 bases). The CDR3 runs to 15 residues. V lost 5 bases and J lost 3, with 13 bases in between. Germline CDR1 reads KGHSH; CDR2 reads LQKENI.

CDR3 residues: CASSLRQSYEQYF. The DNA for the CDR3 is TGCGCCAGCAGCTTAAGACAGTCCTACGAGCAGTACTTC. The chain couples TRBV5-1 to TRBJ2-7; possibly TRBD1 for D (5 bases). The CDR3 is 13 residues long. Germline lookup yields CDR1 SGHRS and CDR2 YFSETQ. V was shortened by 2 bases and J by 1 base, with 7 bases between the two germline ends.

The V and J genes are TRBV28 and TRBJ2-1; 9 positions match TRBD2. This CDR3 spans 20 amino acids. CDR1 is MDHEN and CDR2 is SYDVKM in the germline V gene. The V segment lost 3 bases and the J segment 0 bases; nucleotides outside the gene matches: 15. CDR3: CASSLPPGLAGYSSYNEQFF. CDR3 sequence (DNA): TGTGCCAGCAGTTTGCCGCCGGGACTAGCAGGATATAGCTCCTACAATGAGCAGTTCTTC.

A single count supports this clone. The V and J genes are TRBV6-6 and TRBJ2-7; a weak D match, TRBD1 (6 bases). Trimming pared 2 bases from V and 2 bases from J, leaving 13 bases between. Germline V gives CDR1 MNHNY, CDR2 SVGAGI (reference sequence). CDR3 length equals 15 residues. CDR3 region: CASSYIRQDTYEQYF. DNA for the CDR3: TGTGCCAGCAGTTACATAAGACAGGACACCTACGAGCAGTACTTC.

V is TRBV6-5 and J is TRBJ2-2; TRBD1 matches 7 bases. The germline V gene encodes CDR1 MNHEY and CDR2 SVGAGI. This CDR3 contains 16 residues. V shed 3 bases and J 10 bases; nucleotides not matched to a gene: 14. CDR3 amino acids: CASSYSPGQIPVELFF. CDR3 coding DNA: TGTGCCAGCAGTTATTCCCCGGGACAGATCCCGGTGGAGCTGTTTTTT.

This clone was seen a few times. V gene TRBV29-1 combines with J gene TRBJ1-1; D not certain. The ends were cut back, 2 bases at V and 4 bases at J, with 17 bases in the middle. CDR1 and CDR2 (germline): SQVTM, ANQGSEA. The CDR3 extends over 15 amino acids. CDR3 nucleotide sequence: TGCAGCGTTGAACTGGCAGTATCGGGTTCCACTGAAGCTTTCTTT. Amino acids: CSVELAVSGSTEAFF.

This clone has just a few counts. This likely came from a read error, as a far larger clone is one base away. This sample includes further DNA sequences coding for the same CDR3. The rearrangement uses TRBV6-5 and TRBJ2-2; 7 positions agree with TRBD1. The CDR3 covers 14 residues. From germline, CDR1 is MNHEY and CDR2 SVGAGI. V lost 6 bases, J lost 4 bases, and 5 bases stayed unmatched. The CDR3 loop is CASSPQGITGELFF. CDR3 nucleotide sequence: TGTGCCAGCAGCCCACAGGGGATCACCGGGGAGCTGTTTTTT.

CDR3 sequence reads: CASSVGSSGYNEQFF. The CDR3 bases are TGCGCCAGCAGCGTTGGTTCTAGCGGGTACAATGAGCAGTTCTTC. This chain connects TRBV5-1 to TRBJ2-1; 8 bases fit TRBD2. The length of the CDR3 is 15 residues. Per the germline V gene, CDR1 is SGHRS and CDR2 is YFSETQ. Trimming took 4 bases from V and 4 from J; bases not matched to a gene: 7.

The V call is TRBV4-1, the J call TRBJ2-5, with TRBD2 matching 9 bases. Trimming at V came to 0 bases and at J to 5 bases, leaving 10 bases not matched to a gene. Per germline, CDR1 MGHRA and CDR2 YSYEKL. This CDR3 is 17 amino acids long. CDR3 region: CASSQDTGAGGQETQYF. The CDR3 DNA is TGCGCCAGCAGCCAAGATACCGGCGCGGGGGGGCAGGAGACCCAGTACTTC.

The chain links TRBV7-2 to TRBJ2-7; D might be TRBD2 (5 bases). Between the trimmed V and J ends, which lost 2 bases and 0 bases, there was a span of 11 bases. CDR1 and CDR2 from the germline V gene are SGHTA and FQGNSA. The CDR3 covers 15 residues. CDR3 nucleotides: TGTGCCAGCAGCTTAAAGCGGCTAAGCTCCTACGAGCAGTACTTC. It translates to CASSLKRLSSYEQYF.

The chain employs TRBV29-1 and TRBJ1-2; TRBD1 matches 7 bases. V shed 6 bases and J 7 bases; nucleotides not matched to a gene: 14. The germline V gene has CDR1 SQVTM and CDR2 ANQGSEA. This CDR3 comprises 14 residues. CDR3: CSVDDDRVSFGYTF. In DNA, the CDR3 is TGCAGCGTGGATGACGACAGGGTTTCTTTTGGCTACACCTTC.

V gene TRBV4-3 combines with J gene TRBJ1-4; TRBD1 agrees at 7 bases. The CDR3 length is 15 residues. The V gene's germline CDR1 is LGHNA and CDR2 YSLEER. The V segment lost 1 base and the J segment 2 bases; nucleotides outside the gene matches: 1. CDR3 region: CASSQVGGTNEKLFF. The CDR3 coding sequence is TGCGCCAGCAGCCAAGTAGGGGGCACTAATGAAAAACTGTTTTTT.

This clone came up a few times. The V gene is TRBV15, the J gene TRBJ2-7, with 7 bases matching TRBD2. In germline, CDR1 is LNHNV, CDR2 YYDKDF (reference sequence). The V segment lost 3 bases and the J segment 0 bases; nucleotides outside the gene matches: 2. CDR3 length equals 14 residues. The CDR3 coding sequence is TGTGCCACCAGCAGGGGGGGGAGCTCCTACGAGCAGTACTTC. This codes for CATSRGGSSYEQYF.